Presented here are 16 T cell receptor beta chains from one specimen sequenced in a study of response to subunit inactivated influenza vaccine. Using its own MiXCR run on the RT-PCR reads, TCRdb lists one record per CDR3 protein. The sample lists roughly 520,000 distinct CDR3 sequences, roughly 23% occurring once. The source was CD4+ T cells sorted from PBMCs, collected around 5 days after vaccination. The receptors come from a man aged 50-60 years who received an inactivated influenza vaccine.

The V and J genes are TRBV11-1 and TRBJ2-1; 12 nucleotides line up with TRBD2. V lost 5 bases to trimming and J lost 4 bases; unmatched junction nucleotides: 15. CDR1 SGHAT and CDR2 FQDESV come from the germline V gene (reference sequence). This CDR3 is 19 amino acids long. CDR3 residues: CASSETGTSGQSLYNEQFF. For the CDR3, the DNA is TGTGCCAGCAGCGAGACCGGGACTAGCGGGCAGTCCCTATACAATGAGCAGTTCTTC.

V usage is TRBV12-3 or TRBV12-4 and J usage is TRBJ2-5; possibly TRBD2 for D (5 bases). This CDR3 spans 12 amino acids. With 7 bases removed from V and 5 bases from J, the gap between germline ends came to 11 bases. DNA of the CDR3: TGTGCCAGCACTCGGGGTTGGGAGACCCAGTACTTC. The encoded protein is CASTRGWETQYF.

The chain uses TRBV20-1 and TRBJ2-7; the D is unclear. Germline V gene lookup returns CDR1 DFQATT and CDR2 SNEGSKA (reference sequence). The CDR3 has 14 residues. V shed 0 bases and J shed 2 bases, with 11 bases lying between them. The DNA for the CDR3 is TGCAGTGCTAGAGAAGATAAGGAAACCTACGAGCAGTACTTC. The encoded protein is CSAREDKETYEQYF.

This clonotype came up a few times. This chain links TRBV6-2 or TRBV6-3 with TRBJ2-1, with 7 bases aligning to TRBD2. The CDR3 is 18 residues long. Germline V gene lookup returns CDR1 MNHEY and CDR2 SVGEGT. With 2 bases clipped from V and 8 bases from J, the junction kept 18 bases outside the gene matches. This CDR3 is CASSYTFKGGSWIYEQFF. In nucleotides, the CDR3 is TGTGCCAGCAGTTACACTTTTAAAGGCGGGAGTTGGATCTATGAGCAGTTCTTC.

This sequence joins TRBV30 and TRBJ2-7; TRBD1 matches at 7 bases. The CDR3 consists of 14 residues. V lost 6 bases, J lost 4 bases, and 12 bases stayed unmatched. Germline V lookup: CDR1 GTSNPN, CDR2 SVGIG (reference sequence). CDR3 sequence (DNA): TGTGCCTGTAGTACAGGGGCCCGATCGTACGAGCAGTACTTC. Amino acid sequence: CACSTGARSYEQYF. Variable domain in full (rest from reference TRBV30 and TRBJ2-7): SQTIHQWPATLVQPVGSPLSLECTVEGTSNPNLYWYRQAAGRGLQLLFYSVGIGQISSEVPQNLSASRPQDRQFILSSKKLLLSDSGFYLCACSTGARSYEQYFGPGTRLTVT.

Here the CDR3 reads CASSIERQGTGSDTQYF. The CDR3 DNA follows: TGTGCCAGTAGTATAGAAAGACAGGGTACGGGGTCAGATACGCAGTATTTT. The J gene is TRBJ2-3, the V gene TRBV19; TRBD1 matches 7 bases. The V gene's germline CDR1 is LNHDA and CDR2 SQIVND (reference sequence). Losses at the gene ends were 0 bases for V and 4 bases for J; bases not matched to a gene: 10. The CDR3 is 17 residues long.

Only a few counts were recorded for this clonotype. The V gene is TRBV10-3, the J gene TRBJ2-3; D could derive from TRBD1 or TRBD2 (5 bases each). The CDR3 loop spans 17 amino acids. V lost 7 bases, J lost 0 bases, and 20 bases lay in between. Germline values: CDR1 ENHRY, CDR2 SYGVKD. CDR3 residues: CAINLSSEGSSTDTQYF. The CDR3 region has the DNA TGTGCCATCAACCTATCATCCGAGGGGAGTAGCACAGATACGCAGTATTTT.

This clonotype showed up just a few times. The chain is built from TRBV14 and TRBJ1-2; D is ambiguous. Trimming removed 1 base at V and 5 bases at J, with 11 bases between. Germline-derived CDR1 and CDR2 are SGHDN and FVKESK. The CDR3 length is 14 residues. This chain's CDR3 is CASSQVSSAYGYTF. CDR3 nucleotides: TGTGCCAGCAGCCAAGTGTCTTCGGCGTATGGCTACACCTTC.

This clonotype came up a few times. The V call is TRBV20-1, the J call TRBJ2-3; possible D gene TRBD2, 5 bases. The V end was cut by 5 bases, the J end by 2 bases, with 14 bases between. CDR3 length equals 14 residues. Germline V gene lookup returns CDR1 DFQATT and CDR2 SNEGSKA (reference sequence). The CDR3 spells CSAEGGSHTDTQYF. For the CDR3, the DNA is TGCAGTGCTGAAGGTGGGAGCCACACAGATACGCAGTATTTT.

This clonotype was seen a few times. This chain joins TRBV4-1 and TRBJ2-7; D is unresolved. V was shortened by 2 bases and J by 6 bases, with 11 bases between the two germline ends. CDR3 length: 13 residues. Germline assignment: CDR1 MGHRA and CDR2 YSYEKL. DNA for the CDR3: TGCGCCAGCAGCCAATTAGGAAGTTCCGAGCAGTACTTC. Translating it yields CASSQLGSSEQYF.

This clonotype was recorded at least ten times. This chain connects TRBV12-3 or TRBV12-4 to TRBJ1-1, with 8 positions matching TRBD1. The trim removed 5 bases at V and 5 bases at J, leaving 10 bases unmatched. This CDR3 has 15 amino acids. The CDR3 protein is CASSARQGRMTEAFF. CDR3 DNA sequence: TGTGCCAGCAGTGCCCGACAGGGGCGGATGACTGAAGCTTTCTTT.

This clonotype was counted many times. The rearrangement joins TRBV11-2 to TRBJ2-3, with D unclear. V was shortened by 3 bases and J by 2 bases, with 6 bases between the two germline ends. CDR1 and CDR2 from the germline V gene are SGHAT and FQNNGV. The CDR3 length is 13 residues. The chain's CDR3 is CASSFFSTDTQYF. The CDR3 region has the DNA TGTGCCAGCAGCTTTTTTTCCACAGATACGCAGTATTTT.

The chain has TRBV3-1 and TRBJ1-1; D is possibly TRBD1 (6 bases). This CDR3 has 13 residues. V was shortened by 5 bases and J by 1 base, with 8 bases between the two germline ends. Looked up from germline, CDR1 is LGHDT and CDR2 is YNNKEL (reference sequence). The CDR3 coding sequence is TGTGCCAGCAGCAAGGGGGGGAACACTGAAGCTTTCTTT. As protein: CASSKGGNTEAFF.

The J gene is TRBJ2-1, the V gene TRBV5-1; D may be TRBD1 (7 bases). V was shortened by 0 bases and J by 16 bases, with 17 bases between the two germline ends. The germline V gene encodes CDR1 SGHRS and CDR2 YFSETQ. The CDR3 is 13 amino acids. This CDR3 is CASSLVLGGGRFF. CDR3 nucleotide sequence: TGCGCCAGCAGCTTGGTCTTAGGAGGGGGCCGATTCTTC.

The V and J genes are TRBV28 and TRBJ2-7; D unclear. This CDR3 comprises 15 residues. The V gene's germline CDR1 is MDHEN and CDR2 SYDVKM. V lost 2 bases to trimming and J lost 0 bases, with 11 bases between them. CDR3 in DNA: TGTGCCAGCAGTTTAGTGAGCTCCTTCTCCTACGAGCAGTACTTC. Translating gives CASSLVSSFSYEQYF.

The V and J genes are TRBV11-1 and TRBJ2-7; the match to TRBD2 covers 9 bases. V lost 0 bases, J lost 6 bases, and 18 bases stayed unmatched. This CDR3 has 19 amino acids. CDR1 is SGHAT, CDR2 FQDESV, per germline (reference sequence). CDR3 residues: CASSLALAIAGGPSSEQYF. In DNA, the CDR3 is TGTGCCAGCAGCTTAGCTCTCGCGATCGCGGGAGGGCCGTCTAGCGAGCAGTACTTC.